Sequencing of this T cell receptor (beta chain) was carried out in a study of T cell responses to AZD1222 COVID-19 vaccine. Overall study: Researchers grouped second doses given at about 4 or about 12 weeks into one pool. Study-level findings and limits: Distributed over spike, vaccine-associated CD4 TCRs predominated at 160-218 and 743-854. Baseline antibody screening turned up just a handful of seropositive AZD1222 recipients.

Here immunoSEQ multiplex PCR was the method, and the copy in TCRdb shows in-frame clones only, minus some. The sample yields 90,000 to 150,000 clones, 85% to 90% seen once. Regarding this clone: Its antigen is still unknown.

CDR1 is SGHTA and CDR2 is FQGNSA in the germline V gene. Trimming pared 5 bases from V and 1 base from J, leaving 15 bases between. The CDR3 is 16 amino acids. Sequenced here: peripheral blood, sampled on day 0 of AZD1222 vaccination. The TCR was taken from an adult in good health. V is TRBV7-2 and J is TRBJ1-3; D ambiguous. In nucleotides, the CDR3 is TGTGCCAGCAGCCCAAGGGTCGGGAATTCTGGAAACACCATATATTTT. It is translated as CASSPRVGNSGNTIYF. The full variable domain, in which reference TRBV7-2 and TRBJ1-3 provide the parts outside the CDR3, is GAGVSQSPSNKVTEKGKDVELRCDPISGHTALYWYRQSLGQGLEFLIYFQGNSAPDKSGLPSDRFSAERTGGSVSTLTIQRTQQEDSAVYLCASSPRVGNSGNTIYFGEGSWLTVV.